This T cell receptor beta chain was recovered during a study of T cells in Graves' hyperthyroidism and ophthalmopathy. In the study overall: Before any treatment, at initial diagnosis, peripheral blood was collected.

The ends were cut back, 0 bases at V and 8 bases at J, with 8 bases in the middle. The germline V gene encodes CDR1 SGHKS and CDR2 YYEKEE (reference sequence). The CDR3 length is 12 residues. This clonotype has a count of ten or more. TCR beta CDR3 region amplification was performed from RNA transcripts. The study used the HTBI primer set for a first-round RT-PCR of the TCR CDR3. MiXCR, run by TCRdb on the multiplex PCR reads, gives a single entry per CDR3 protein. The sample has hundreds of thousands of distinct CDR3 sequences, 15% to 17% seen once. Sequenced sample: blood. The origin of this receptor is a woman aged 18-29 years with Graves' hyperthyroidism. V is TRBV5-5 and J is TRBJ1-1; D is undetermined. Here the CDR3 reads CASSLVSGEAFF. The CDR3 region has the DNA TGTGCCAGCAGCTTGGTTTCGGGGGAAGCTTTCTTT.